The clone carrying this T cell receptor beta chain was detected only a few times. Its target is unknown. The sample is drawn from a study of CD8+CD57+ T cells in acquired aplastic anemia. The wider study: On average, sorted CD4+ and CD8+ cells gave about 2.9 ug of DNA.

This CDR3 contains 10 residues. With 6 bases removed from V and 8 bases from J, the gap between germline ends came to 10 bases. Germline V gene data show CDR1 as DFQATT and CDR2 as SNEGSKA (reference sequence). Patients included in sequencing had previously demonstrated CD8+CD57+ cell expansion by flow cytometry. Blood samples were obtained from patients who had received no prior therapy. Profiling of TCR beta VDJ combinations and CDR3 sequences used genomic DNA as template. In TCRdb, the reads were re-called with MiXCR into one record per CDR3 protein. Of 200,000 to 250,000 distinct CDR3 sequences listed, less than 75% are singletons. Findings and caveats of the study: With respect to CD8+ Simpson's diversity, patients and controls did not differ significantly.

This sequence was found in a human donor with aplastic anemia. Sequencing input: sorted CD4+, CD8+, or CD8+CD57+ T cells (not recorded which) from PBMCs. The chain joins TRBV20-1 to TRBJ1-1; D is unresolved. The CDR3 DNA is TGCAGTGCCGCAAAGAAGGAAGCTTTCTTT. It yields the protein CSAAKKEAFF.